This T cell receptor beta chain was captured in a study of blood T cell repertoires in COVID-19. The overall study: Samples taken during acute and convalescent COVID-19 were collected in the United States, Italy and Spain. T cells, B-cell-depleted T cells, or PBMCs provided the cDNA or gDNA that served as material.

The protocol was immunoSEQ multiplex PCR, while the TCRdb copy is restricted to in-frame clones and leaves out a portion. The table lists about 220,000 clones, roughly four fifths of them singletons. The CDR3 spans 14 residues. The germline V gene has CDR1 MDHEN and CDR2 SYDVKM. V dropped 8 bases and J dropped 8; count of bases not matched to a gene: 9. The clonotype was recovered from a woman under 40 who had recovered from COVID-19. J is TRBJ1-6 and V is TRBV28; 7 nucleotides align to TRBD1. Input material: peripheral blood. The CDR3 DNA sequence: TGTGCCAGCGGACAGGCCTACGCGGATTCACCCCTCCACTTT. Translating gives CASGQAYADSPLHF. Combining the CDR3 with reference TRBV28 and TRBJ1-6 gives the whole variable domain DVKVTQSSRYLVKRTGEKVFLECVQDMDHENMFWYRQDPGLGLRLIYFSYDVKMKEKGDIPEGYSVSREKKERFSLILESASTNQTSMYLCASGQAYADSPLHFGNGTRLTVT.